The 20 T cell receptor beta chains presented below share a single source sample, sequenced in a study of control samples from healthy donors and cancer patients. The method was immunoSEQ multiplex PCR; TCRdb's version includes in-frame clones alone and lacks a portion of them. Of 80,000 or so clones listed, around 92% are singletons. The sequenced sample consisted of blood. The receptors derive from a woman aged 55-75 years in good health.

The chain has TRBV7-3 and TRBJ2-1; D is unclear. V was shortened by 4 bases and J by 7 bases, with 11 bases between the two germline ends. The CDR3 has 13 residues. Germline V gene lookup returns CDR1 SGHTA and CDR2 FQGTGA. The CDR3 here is CASSSRIENEQFF. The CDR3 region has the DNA TGTGCCAGCAGCTCCCGAATTGAGAATGAGCAGTTCTTC. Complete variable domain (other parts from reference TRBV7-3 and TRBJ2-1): GAGVSQTPSNKVTEKGKYVELRCDPISGHTALYWYRQSLGQGPEFLIYFQGTGAADDSGLPNDRFFAVRPEGSVSTLKIQRTERGDSAVYLCASSSRIENEQFFGPGTRLTVL.

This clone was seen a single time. For the CDR3, the DNA is TGTGCCAGCAGCTTAAGAAGTCAGGATAATTCACCCCTCCACTTT. It is translated as CASSLRSQDNSPLHF. The chain joins TRBV7-3 to TRBJ1-6; D not resolved. Germline CDR1 reads SGHTA; CDR2 reads FQGTGA. Trimming left V 1 base short and J 5 bases short, with 9 bases between. The CDR3 totals 15 residues.

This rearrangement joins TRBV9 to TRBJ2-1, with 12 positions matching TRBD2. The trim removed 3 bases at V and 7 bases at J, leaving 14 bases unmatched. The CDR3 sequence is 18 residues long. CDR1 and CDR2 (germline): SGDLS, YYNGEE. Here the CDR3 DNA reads TGTGCCAGCAGCGAAGGACTAGCGGGAAGGAGGGTTCGGAATGAGCAGTTCTTC. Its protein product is CASSEGLAGRRVRNEQFF.

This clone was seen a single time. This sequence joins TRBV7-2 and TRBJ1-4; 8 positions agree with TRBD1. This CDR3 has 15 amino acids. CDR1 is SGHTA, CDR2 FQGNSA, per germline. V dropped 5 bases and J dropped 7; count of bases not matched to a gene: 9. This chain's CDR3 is CASSPRQGFIEKLFF. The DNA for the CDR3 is TGTGCCAGCAGCCCCCGACAGGGGTTTATTGAAAAACTGTTTTTT.

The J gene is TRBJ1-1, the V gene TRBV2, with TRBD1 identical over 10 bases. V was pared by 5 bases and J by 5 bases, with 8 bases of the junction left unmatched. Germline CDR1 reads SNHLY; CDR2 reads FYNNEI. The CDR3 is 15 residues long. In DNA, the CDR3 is TGTGCCAGCAGTCCCGCAGGACAGGGGGGAACTGAAGCTTTCTTT. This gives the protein CASSPAGQGGTEAFF.

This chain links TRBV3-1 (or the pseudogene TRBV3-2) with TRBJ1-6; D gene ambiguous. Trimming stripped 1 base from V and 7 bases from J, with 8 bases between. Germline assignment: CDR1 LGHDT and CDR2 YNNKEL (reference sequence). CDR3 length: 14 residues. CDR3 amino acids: CASSQVVGNSPLHF. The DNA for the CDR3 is TGTGCCAGCAGCCAAGTTGTGGGAAATTCACCCCTCCACTTT.

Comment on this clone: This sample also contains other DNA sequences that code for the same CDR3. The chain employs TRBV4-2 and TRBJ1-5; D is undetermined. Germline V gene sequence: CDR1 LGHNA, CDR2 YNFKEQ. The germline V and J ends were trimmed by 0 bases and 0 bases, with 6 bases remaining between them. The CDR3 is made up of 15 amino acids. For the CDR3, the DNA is TGTGCCAGCAGCCAAGATTTGTCTAGCAATCAGCCCCAGCATTTT. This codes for CASSQDLSSNQPQHF.

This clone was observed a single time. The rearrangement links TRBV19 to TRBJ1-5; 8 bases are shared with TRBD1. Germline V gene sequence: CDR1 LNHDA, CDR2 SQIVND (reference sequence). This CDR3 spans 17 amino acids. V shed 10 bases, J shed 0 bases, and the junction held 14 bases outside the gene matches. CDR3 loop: CATESHRGDYSNQPQHF. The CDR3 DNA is TGTGCCACCGAAAGTCACAGGGGGGATTATAGCAATCAGCCCCAGCATTTT. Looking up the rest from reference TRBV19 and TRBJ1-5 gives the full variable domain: DGGITQSPKYLFRKEGQNVTLSCEQNLNHDAMYWYRQDPGQGLRLIYYSQIVNDFQKGDIAEGYSVSREKKESFPLTVTSAQKNPTAFYLCATESHRGDYSNQPQHFGDGTRLSIL.

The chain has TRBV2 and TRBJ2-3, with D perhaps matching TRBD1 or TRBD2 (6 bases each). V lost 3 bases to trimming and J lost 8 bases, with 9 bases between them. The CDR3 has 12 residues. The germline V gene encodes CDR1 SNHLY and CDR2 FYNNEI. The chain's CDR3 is CASSDRGVTQYF. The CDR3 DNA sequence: TGTGCCAGCAGTGATAGGGGGGTTACGCAGTATTTT.

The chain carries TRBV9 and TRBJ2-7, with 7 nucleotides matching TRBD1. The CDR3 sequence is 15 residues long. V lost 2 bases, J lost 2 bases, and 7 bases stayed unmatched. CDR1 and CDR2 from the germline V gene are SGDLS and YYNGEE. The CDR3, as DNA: TGTGCCAGCAGCGTCCTCCCGGGACAGACCTACGAGCAGTACTTC. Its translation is CASSVLPGQTYEQYF.

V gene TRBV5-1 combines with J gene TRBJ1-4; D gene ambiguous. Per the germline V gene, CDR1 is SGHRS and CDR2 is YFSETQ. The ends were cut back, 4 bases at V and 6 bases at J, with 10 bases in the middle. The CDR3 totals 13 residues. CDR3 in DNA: TGCGCCAGCAGCGATTCGGGTGATGAAAAACTGTTTTTT. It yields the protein CASSDSGDEKLFF.

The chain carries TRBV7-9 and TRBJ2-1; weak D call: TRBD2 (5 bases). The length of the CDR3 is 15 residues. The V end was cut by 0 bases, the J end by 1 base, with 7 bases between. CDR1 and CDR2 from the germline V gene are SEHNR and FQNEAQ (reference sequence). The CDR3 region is CASSLAGISYNEQFF. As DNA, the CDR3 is TGTGCCAGCAGCTTAGCCGGGATTTCCTACAATGAGCAGTTCTTC.

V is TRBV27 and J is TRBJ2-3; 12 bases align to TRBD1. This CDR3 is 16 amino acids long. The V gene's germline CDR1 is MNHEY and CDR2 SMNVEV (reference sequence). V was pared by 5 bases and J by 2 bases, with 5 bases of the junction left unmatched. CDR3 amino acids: CASSPTGQGATDTQYF. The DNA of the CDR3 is TGTGCCAGCAGTCCGACGGGACAGGGGGCCACAGATACGCAGTATTTT.

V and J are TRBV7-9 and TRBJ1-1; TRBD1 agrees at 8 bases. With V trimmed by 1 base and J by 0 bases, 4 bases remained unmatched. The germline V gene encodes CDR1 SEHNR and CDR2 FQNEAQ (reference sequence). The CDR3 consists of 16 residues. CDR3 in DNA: TGTGCCAGCAGCTTAGGCGGACAGGGAATGAACACTGAAGCTTTCTTT. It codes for CASSLGGQGMNTEAFF.

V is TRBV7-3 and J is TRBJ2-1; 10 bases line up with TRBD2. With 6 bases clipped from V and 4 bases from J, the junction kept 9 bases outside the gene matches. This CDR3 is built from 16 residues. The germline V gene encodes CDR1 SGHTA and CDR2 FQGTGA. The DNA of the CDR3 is TGTGCCAGCAGTCAAGCCGGGACTAGCGTTTACAATGAGCAGTTCTTC. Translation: CASSQAGTSVYNEQFF.

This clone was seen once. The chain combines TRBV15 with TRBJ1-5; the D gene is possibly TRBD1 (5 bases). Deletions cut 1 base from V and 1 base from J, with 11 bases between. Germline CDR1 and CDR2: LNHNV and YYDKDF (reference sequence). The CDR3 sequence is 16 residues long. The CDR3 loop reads CATSRGDGGSNQPQHF. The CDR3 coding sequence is TGTGCCACCAGCAGAGGTGATGGGGGGAGCAATCAGCCCCAGCATTTT.

The CDR3 protein is CATSLAGRSYNEQFF. For the CDR3, the DNA is TGTGCCACCAGCCTAGCGGGGCGCTCCTACAATGAGCAGTTCTTC. The rearrangement joins TRBV15 to TRBJ2-1; 9 nucleotides agree with TRBD2. The germline V gene has CDR1 LNHNV and CDR2 YYDKDF (reference sequence). The CDR3 contains 15 residues. V gave up 5 bases and J gave up 0 bases; unmatched junction bases: 2.

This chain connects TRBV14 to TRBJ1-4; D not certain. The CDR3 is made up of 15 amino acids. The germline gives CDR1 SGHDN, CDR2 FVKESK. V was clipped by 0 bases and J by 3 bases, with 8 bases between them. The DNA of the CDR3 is TGTGCCAGCAGCCAAGAAAGATCGGCTAATGAAAAACTGTTTTTT. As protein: CASSQERSANEKLFF.

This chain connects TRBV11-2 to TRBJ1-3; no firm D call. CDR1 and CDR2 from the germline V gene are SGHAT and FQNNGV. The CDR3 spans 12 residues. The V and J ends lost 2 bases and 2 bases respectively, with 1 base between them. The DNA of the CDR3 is TGTGCCAGCAGCTTAACTGGAAACACCATATATTTT. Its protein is CASSLTGNTIYF.

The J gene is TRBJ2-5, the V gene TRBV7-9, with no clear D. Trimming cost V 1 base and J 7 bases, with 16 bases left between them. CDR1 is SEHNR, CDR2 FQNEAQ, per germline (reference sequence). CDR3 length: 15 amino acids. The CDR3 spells CASSLVRPWVSTQYF. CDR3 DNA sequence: TGTGCCAGCAGCTTAGTACGACCGTGGGTTTCGACCCAGTACTTC.